The 27 T cell receptor beta chains below were found in one sample sequenced in a study of metastatic and nonmetastatic thyroid tumors. TCRdb recomputed clones from the PCR reads via MiXCR. The profile covers 30,000 to 50,000 clones, with 13% appearing a single time and 9.5% taken by the ten largest. Prior to thyroid surgery, none of the patients had received any treatment. The sample taken for sequencing was blood. These receptors came from a female donor with papillary thyroid cancer or a benign thyroid nodule (not recorded which). Some clones in this sample may be carry-over from other donors' samples.

The chain uses TRBV20-1 and TRBJ1-2; D is unresolved. The germline V and J ends were trimmed by 4 bases and 5 bases, with 8 bases remaining between them. This CDR3 spans 11 amino acids. Germline V CDR1 and CDR2: DFQATT, SNEGSKA (reference sequence). In DNA, the CDR3 is TGCAGTGCTAACGACGGATATGGCTACACCTTC. Its protein is CSANDGYGYTF.

This clone was detected ten times or more. This rearrangement joins TRBV6-4 to TRBJ2-1; 7 bases map to TRBD2. The CDR3 is 14 amino acids. V trimming: 2 bases; J trimming: 8 bases; junction bases outside the gene matches: 6. From germline, CDR1 is MRHNA and CDR2 SNTAGT. The CDR3 sequence: CASSDEAGEDEQFF. The CDR3 bases are TGTGCCAGCAGTGACGAGGCGGGAGAGGATGAGCAGTTCTTC.

Ten or more counts support this clone. V and J are TRBV7-9 and TRBJ2-1, with D possibly being TRBD1 (6 bases). Looked up from germline, CDR1 is SEHNR and CDR2 is FQNEAQ (reference sequence). V lost 5 bases and J lost 9, with 11 bases in between. The CDR3 covers 12 residues. The DNA for the CDR3 is TGTGCCAGCAGCGCAACAGGGTTTGAGCAGTTCTTC. This codes for CASSATGFEQFF.

This clone occurred a few times. It is likely a read error, because the conserved phenylalanine at the end of the CDR3 is missing. The chain uses TRBV6-1 and TRBJ1-1; D unclear. The CDR3 is 13 amino acids. The germline CDR1 and CDR2 sequences are MNHNS and SASEGT. CDR3 amino acids: CAGSERGNTEAFL. Written as DNA, the CDR3 is TGTGCCGGCAGTGAGCGAGGGAACACTGAAGCTTTCCTT.

This clone showed up many times. The rearrangement uses TRBV25-1 and TRBJ1-5; D not resolved. CDR1 and CDR2 from the germline V gene are MGHDK and SYGVNS. This CDR3 comprises 9 residues. V gave up 5 bases and J gave up 11 bases, with 4 bases separating them. The CDR3 sequence is CASSLTQHF. The CDR3 DNA sequence: TGTGCCAGCAGTCTAACCCAGCATTTT.

The sample holds one count of this clone. The genes are TRBV7-6 and TRBJ1-2; D is possibly TRBD1 (6 bases). The V gene's germline CDR1 is SGHVS and CDR2 FNYEAQ. V shed 2 bases and J shed 7 bases, with 17 bases lying between them. CDR3 size: 15 residues. CDR3 in amino acids: CASSLSGGQVVGYTF. The CDR3 region has the DNA TGTGCCAGCAGCTTATCCGGGGGGCAGGTGGTTGGCTACACCTTC.

To note about this clone: Given a much more abundant clone one base away, this may be a read error. The chain couples TRBV20-1 to TRBJ2-5; tentative D call: TRBD1 (5 bases). This CDR3 contains 12 residues. V was pared by 6 bases and J by 6 bases, with 14 bases between. CDR1 is DFQATT and CDR2 is SNEGSKA in the germline V gene (reference sequence). Here the CDR3 DNA reads TGCAGTGCCAGACAGTTCGAAAAGACCCAGTACTTC. Translating gives CSARQFEKTQYF.

This clone has a count of ten or more. The chain couples TRBV15 to TRBJ1-2; a possible D gene is TRBD1 (5 bases). This CDR3 has 16 amino acids. V lost 4 bases and J 0 bases, leaving 15 bases between the germline ends. Looked up from germline, CDR1 is LNHNV and CDR2 is YYDKDF (reference sequence). The CDR3 loop reads CATSTGLTGSNYGYTF. The CDR3 DNA follows: TGTGCCACCAGCACCGGACTTACAGGCTCTAACTATGGCTACACCTTC.

This clone occurred a few times. J is TRBJ2-7 and V is TRBV28; 8 bases match TRBD2. After removal of 8 bases from V and 4 bases from J, the junction contained 13 bases not matched to a gene. Per germline, CDR1 MDHEN and CDR2 SYDVKM. The CDR3 spans 15 residues. Here the CDR3 reads CASGPTGGGAYEQYF. The DNA of the CDR3 is TGTGCCAGCGGCCCTACGGGAGGGGGGGCTTACGAGCAGTACTTC.

J is TRBJ2-3 and V is TRBV6-2 or TRBV6-3; D gene ambiguous. The germline V and J ends were trimmed by 2 bases and 4 bases, with 4 bases remaining between them. CDR1 is MNHEY, CDR2 SVGEGT, per germline. The CDR3 runs to 12 residues. DNA of the CDR3: TGTGCCAGCAGTTACGCGGCAGATACGCAGTATTTT. It codes for CASSYAADTQYF.

This clone was detected ten times or more. The rearrangement links TRBV5-8 to TRBJ2-3, with no clear D. Germline CDR1 reads SGHTS; CDR2 reads YDEGEE. Trimming shortened V by 2 bases and J by 6 bases, and 4 bases separated the two germline ends. CDR3 size: 11 residues. This CDR3 is CASSFGDTQYF. The CDR3 region has the DNA TGTGCCAGCAGCTTCGGGGATACGCAGTATTTT.

This clone was seen at least ten times. This sample also contains other DNA sequences that code for the same CDR3. CDR3 region: CASSYSGTDNEQFF. CDR3 coding DNA: TGTGCCAGCTCCTACTCCGGGACAGATAATGAGCAGTTCTTC. The gene calls are TRBV18 and TRBJ2-1; 7 bases agree with TRBD1. V lost 6 bases, J lost 7 bases, and 9 bases stayed unmatched. The CDR3 is 14 amino acids. The germline V gene encodes CDR1 KGHSH and CDR2 LQKENI.

This clone occurred many times. The genes are TRBV19 and TRBJ2-2, with D perhaps TRBD1 or TRBD2 (5 bases each). V lost 8 bases, J lost 6 bases, and 16 bases lay in between. Germline V gene data show CDR1 as LNHDA and CDR2 as SQIVND (reference sequence). CDR3 length: 14 residues. The CDR3 region is CASGPGRRAGELFF. CDR3 nucleotide sequence: TGTGCCAGTGGACCGGGACGAAGGGCCGGGGAGCTGTTTTTT.

This clone was detected many times. The chain carries TRBV5-1 and TRBJ1-1; no reliable D call. There are 14 residues in the CDR3. Germline assignment: CDR1 SGHRS and CDR2 YFSETQ. Trimming pared 5 bases from V and 1 base from J, leaving 12 bases between. This CDR3 is CASSFTTSNTEAFF. The CDR3 bases are TGCGCCAGCAGTTTCACTACTTCGAACACTGAAGCTTTCTTT.

Ten or more counts support this clone. The CDR3 reads CASSLLGGADEQFF. The DNA of the CDR3 is TGTGCCAGCAGTTTATTGGGGGGCGCGGATGAGCAGTTCTTC. The rearrangement links TRBV12-3 or TRBV12-4 to TRBJ2-1; either TRBD1 or TRBD2 may fit D (6 bases each). The CDR3 has 14 amino acids. The V end was cut by 2 bases, the J end by 8 bases, with 13 bases between.

This rearrangement joins TRBV6-1 to TRBJ2-7; the match to TRBD2 covers 14 bases. V was pared by 7 bases and J by 7 bases, with 6 bases of the junction left unmatched. The CDR3 spans 14 residues. The germline CDR1 and CDR2 sequences are MNHNS and SASEGT. The CDR3 DNA follows: TGTGCCAGCAATAAAGGGACTAGCGGGAGTGAGCAGTACTTC. It encodes CASNKGTSGSEQYF.

This clone was detected only a few times. The chain uses TRBV15 and TRBJ2-3, with no clear D. Trimming took 1 base from V and 1 from J, leaving 9 bases between them. Germline assignment: CDR1 LNHNV and CDR2 YYDKDF (reference sequence). This CDR3 comprises 15 residues. CDR3 coding DNA: TGTGCCACCAGCAGAGCAGTGGTTGGCACAGATACGCAGTATTTT. This gives the protein CATSRAVVGTDTQYF. Full variable domain (outside the CDR3, taken from reference TRBV15 and TRBJ2-3): DAMVIQNPRYQVTQFGKPVTLSCSQTLNHNVMYWYQQKSSQAPKLLFHYYDKDFNNEADTPDNFQSRRPNTSFCFLDIRSPGLGDTAMYLCATSRAVVGTDTQYFGPGTRLTVL.

The table lists this clone with many counts. This sequence joins TRBV9 and TRBJ2-7, with D possibly being TRBD1 or TRBD2 (5 bases each). The germline gives CDR1 SGDLS, CDR2 YYNGEE. This CDR3 region has 16 residues. The V and J ends lost 3 bases and 6 bases respectively, with 22 bases between them. DNA for the CDR3: TGTGCCAGCAGCGCCCACTTAGACCCGGGACGGGGCGAGCAGTACTTC. It yields the protein CASSAHLDPGRGEQYF.

The sample holds many counts of this clone. This chain connects TRBV11-2 to TRBJ2-7, with 14 bases that match TRBD2. The trim removed 3 bases at V and 6 bases at J, leaving 7 bases unmatched. CDR3 length: 16 amino acids. Germline loops: CDR1 SGHAT, CDR2 FQNNGV. The CDR3: CASSFKGGLAGGEQYF. Written as DNA, the CDR3 is TGTGCCAGCAGCTTCAAGGGCGGACTAGCGGGAGGCGAGCAGTACTTC.

The genes are TRBV4-1 and TRBJ1-5, with TRBD1 matching over 8 bases. Germline lookup yields CDR1 MGHRA and CDR2 YSYEKL. The V segment lost 3 bases and the J segment 5 bases; nucleotides outside the gene matches: 15. This CDR3 has 18 residues. CDR3 sequence: CASSHVGQGGPRYQPQHF. The CDR3 DNA follows: TGCGCCAGCAGCCATGTTGGACAGGGAGGACCCCGGTATCAGCCCCAGCATTTT.

This clone was seen a few times. One end of the junction is discordant with germline, which a read error may explain. The chain couples TRBV6-1 to TRBJ1-1; D is undetermined. Germline V gives CDR1 MNHNS, CDR2 SASEGT. CDR3 length: 10 residues. CDR3 bases: TGTGCCAGCACTCGAGCTGAATCTTTCTTT. Amino acid sequence: CASTRAESFF.

Turning to this clone: The junction departs from germline at one end; a sequencing error may be responsible. V gene TRBV15 combines with J gene TRBJ1-6; D is uncertain. The length of the CDR3 is 15 residues. Per germline, CDR1 LNHNV and CDR2 YYDKDF (reference sequence). In DNA form, the CDR3 reads TGTACCACCAGCAGAGATAACGCGAGTAATTCACCCCTCCACTTT. It is translated as CTTSRDNASNSPLHF. The full variable domain, in which reference TRBV15 and TRBJ1-6 provide the parts outside the CDR3, is DAMVIQNPRYQVTQFGKPVTLSCSQTLNHNVMYWYQQKSSQAPKLLFHYYDKDFNNEADTPDNFQSRRPNTSFCFLDIRSPGLGDTAMYLCTTSRDNASNSPLHFGNGTRLTVT.

This clone is judged medium-sized (0.01 to 0.1%). This chain uses TRBV6-1 with TRBJ2-7; TRBD2 is a possible D gene (5 bases). CDR3 size: 16 residues. Germline CDR1 reads MNHNS; CDR2 reads SASEGT. Trimming took 0 bases from V and 5 from J, leaving 17 bases between them. DNA for the CDR3: TGTGCCAGCAGTGAAGCGGTATCCCGGAGGAGGCACGAGCAGTACTTC. It encodes CASSEAVSRRRHEQYF.

At least ten counts were recorded for this clone. This chain links TRBV12-3 or TRBV12-4 with TRBJ2-1; weak D call: TRBD1 (6 bases). With 5 bases removed from V and 10 bases from J, the gap between germline ends came to 15 bases. The CDR3 has 13 amino acids. CDR3 bases: TGTGCCAGCAGTGTAACACAGGGACGCGAGCAGTTCTTC. Amino acid sequence: CASSVTQGREQFF.

The chain links TRBV6-1 to TRBJ2-5; weak D call: TRBD1 (5 bases). Germline V CDR1 and CDR2: MNHNS, SASEGT. CDR3 length: 16 amino acids. The V gene lost 5 bases and the J gene lost 0 bases, with 16 bases spanning the gap. CDR3 DNA sequence: TGTGCCAGCAGTCCCGTACCAGGGTCCTACCAAGAGACCCAGTACTTC. Translating gives CASSPVPGSYQETQYF.

In this sample, this clone turned up many times. V is TRBV7-9 and J is TRBJ2-7; perhaps TRBD2 as D (6 bases). V dropped 2 bases and J dropped 0 bases, with 11 bases sitting between them. The CDR3 is 15 amino acids. Germline V gene lookup returns CDR1 SEHNR and CDR2 FQNEAQ (reference sequence). The chain's CDR3 is CASSLSGLLSYEQYF. The CDR3 DNA follows: TGTGCCAGCAGCTTATCGGGACTCCTCTCCTACGAGCAGTACTTC.

At least ten counts were recorded for this clone. The chain is built from TRBV6-2 or TRBV6-3 and TRBJ1-5; D may be TRBD1 (6 bases). The CDR3 is made up of 15 amino acids. Germline lookup yields CDR1 MNHEY and CDR2 SVGEGT. Deletions cut 7 bases from V and 2 bases from J, with 15 bases between. The CDR3 is CASTRSPGGNQPQHF. The CDR3 nucleotides read TGTGCCAGCACCCGATCCCCAGGGGGCAATCAGCCCCAGCATTTT.